This TCR beta chain emerged from a study of T cell responses to AZD1222 COVID-19 vaccine. Details on this clone: The antigen is not known.

Study-wide results and caveats: White British ancestry dominated among donors, who included more females, and clonal diversity was possibly underestimated. Across the whole spike, CD4 TCRs peaked at regions 160-218 and 743-854. Nearly half of spike-specific TCRs reportedly go after variant regions that carry no mutations.

This CDR3 spans 17 amino acids. CDR1 is LGHDT and CDR2 is YNNKEL in the germline V gene (reference sequence). The V gene end was trimmed by 3 bases and the J gene end by 4 bases; junction bases not matched to a gene: 12. Clones were read by immunoSEQ multiplex PCR, and TCRdb kept only the in-frame ones, dropping some. In the table there are some 96,000 clones, 85% to 95% of which are singletons. The sequence was collected from an adult in good health. V usage is TRBV3-1 (or the pseudogene TRBV3-2) and J usage is TRBJ2-5; 9 bases align to TRBD2. The source material was peripheral blood, sampled on day 0 of AZD1222 vaccination. The chain's CDR3 is CASSHSTLAGEGETQYF. The CDR3 nucleotides are TGTGCCAGCAGCCATTCGACCTTAGCGGGAGAGGGAGAGACCCAGTACTTC.